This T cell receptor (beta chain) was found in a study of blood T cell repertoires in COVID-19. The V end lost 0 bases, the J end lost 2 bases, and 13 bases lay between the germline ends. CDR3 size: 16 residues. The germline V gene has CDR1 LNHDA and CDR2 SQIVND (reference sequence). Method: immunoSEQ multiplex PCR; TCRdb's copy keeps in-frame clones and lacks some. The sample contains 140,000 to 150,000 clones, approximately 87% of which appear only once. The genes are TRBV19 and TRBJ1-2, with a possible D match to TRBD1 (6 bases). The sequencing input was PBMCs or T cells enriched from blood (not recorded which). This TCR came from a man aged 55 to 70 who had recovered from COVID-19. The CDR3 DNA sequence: TGTGCCAGTAGTATAGACACGACAGGCTTAAACTATGGCTACACCTTC. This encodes CASSIDTTGLNYGYTF.